This section outlines one TCR beta chain sequence together with its context. Its antigen remains unidentified. Nothing much larger sits one base from this clone, and base qualities are not available. The data stem from a study of shared clonotypes between healthy human individuals (dated by TCRdb to the early 2020s). Context from the whole study: The cohort comprised two women and a few men aged 18 to 49 years. For each donor, CD4 naive and CD4 memory were each run on three plates, CD8 naive on two plates, and CD8 memory on one plate. To estimate repertoire size and how much clonotype sharing occurs between individuals, the study deeply sequenced the blood TCR repertoires of 5 or 6 healthy adults. Different laboratories and diverse techniques were used to prepare libraries and sequence TCR repertoires, to increase sequencing depth and limit assay-specific biases. Leukapheresis yielded between about 0.94 and 8.9 billion PBMCs per donor. The research as a whole found: Incomplete sequencing was indicated by rarefaction of sorted-subset datasets, despite the large sequencing depth. Pairwise subsampling indicated that sequencing depth was expected to affect the degree of clonotype sharing among donors. Sampling was restricted to blood, and TCR repertoires in tissue are likely to differ from TCR repertoires in blood. The genetic and exposure-history diversity represented was limited by the small number of donors. Across four donors, about 5.2% of naive CD4, approximately 3.6% of naive CD8, roughly 2.2% of memory CD4, and around 0.4% of memory CD8 clonotypes were shared. Compared with non-shared clonotypes, clonotypes shared by all four sorted-subset donors had higher generation probabilities. Larger estimated clonotype richness was generally found for naive subsets than for memory subsets.

The CDR1 and CDR2 encoded by the germline V gene are SGHVS and FQNEAQ. From the cysteine through the phenylalanine, the CDR3 covers 17 amino acids. The only DNA kept is the CDR3, 51 bases in frame from the first base. The trim is 5 bases for V and 7 bases for J, with a gap of 27 bases between the germline ends. Using the deep immunoSEQ assay, multiplex PCR amplified TCR CDR3 regions from genomic DNA. Genomic DNA extracted from each cell subset was distributed evenly over all wells of several immunoSEQ 96-well plates, and each plate served as one replicate. For sorted subsets, about 0.2 ug genomic DNA, equal to tens of thousands of T cell genomes, was loaded into each replicate PCR. Purified libraries were quantified with a Qubit 3.0 fluorometer, sized on a Bioanalyzer 2100, and re-quantified with the KAPA Library Quantification kit. Each immunoSEQ 96-well plate was sequenced on its own single-read 150-cycle Illumina NextSeq 550 flow cell. The authors' analysis ran thus. Because the immunoSEQ output included only junctional sequences and no quality scores, the filtering could not be the same as the filtering used for full-length reads. Sequences were annotated with PyIR, a Python wrapper for IgBLAST v1.9, using IMGT germline references to assign V/J genes and CDR3. Reads were filtered out if the reads had weak V/J assignments (E-value above 1e-6), no CDR3, stop codons, out-of-frame junctions, or ambiguous translated residues. V3J clonotypes were defined by identical inferred V gene, J gene, and CDR3 amino acid sequence. To compute the percentage overlap between repertoires, the number of shared unique clonotypes was divided by the size of the smaller repertoire. Repertoire richness was assessed with RTK rarefaction, the Chao1 estimator, and Recon v2.1 estimates of unobserved clonotypes. Generation probabilities were computed with OLGA for all TCRbeta clonotypes obtained by the gDNA method from several donors. As stored in TCRdb, this immuneACCESS dataset retains in-frame rearrangements with V and J assigned. A fraction of the clones does not appear; measured against another copy, unresolved V genes explain less than half of the discrepancy, and the remainder lacks a known reason. For V, J and clone size, that table is used; D and trimming come from the DNA. The sample includes 2 million to 3 million clones, with approximately 93% observed a single time. The ten largest clones represent roughly 0.36% of the sample.

The donors were healthy, HIV-negative adults who had no recently reported acute infections or vaccinations. Every donor was a Caucasian adult residing in Nashville, Tennessee, USA. CD4+ T cells were enriched by magnetic negative selection, after which naive cells were positively selected on CD45RA and the negative fraction was taken as the memory subset. Blood was obtained by leukapheresis, after which PBMCs were separated by Ficoll-Histopaque density gradient centrifugation and cryopreserved in liquid nitrogen vapor phase. Analytical flow cytometry was used to check the purity and quantity of every magnetically sorted T cell population. Each sorted fraction had its genomic DNA isolated and then quantified by UV absorbance on a Nanodrop 2000c.

The material sequenced was naive CD4+ T cells from PBMCs. Explained via the paper, the cell subset or site label denotes: CD45RA+ positively selected. This TCR derives from a young man in good health. Some clones in this sample may be carry-over from other donors' samples. The chain couples TRBV7-8 to TRBJ2-7; the D segment may tentatively be TRBD1 or TRBD2, each giving 7 matched bases. The CDR3 region: CASSPREGAGPLGEQYF. At the DNA level, the sequence is TGTGCCAGCAGCCCGAGGGAGGGGGCGGGTCCACTGGGAGAGCAGTACTTC.